What follows are 10 T cell receptor beta chains derived from one specimen sequenced in a study of T cells after yellow fever vaccination (dated by TCRdb to about 2019). Libraries came from 5' RACE. Sequenced using an Illumina HiSeq 2500. Starting from the raw public reads, TCRdb applied fastp trimming at Q25, assembled clones with MiXCR and retained in-frame beta chains. Each entry merges the rows of one CDR3 protein and shows their most common DNA and genes. This sample comprises 200,000 to 300,000 distinct CDR3 sequences, roughly 13% of them detected only once. Around 0.55% of the sample is held by the ten biggest clonotypes. Interpreted using the paper, the treatment or condition label stands for: live attenuated yellow fever vaccine strain. Specimen: CD4+ T cells sorted from PBMCs, collected 45 days after the yellow fever booster vaccination. Receptor source: a man between 25 and 39 years old who received the YFV17D yellow fever vaccine.

This clonotype was observed many times. The V call is TRBV7-6, the J call TRBJ2-7; 7 bases align to TRBD2. Germline values: CDR1 SGHVS, CDR2 FNYEAQ. The CDR3 totals 18 residues. V lost 4 bases to trimming and J lost 6 bases; unmatched junction nucleotides: 21. CDR3 nucleotide sequence: TGTGCCAGCAGCTCCACTCGGGCTATGGCGGGAGATCGGTTCGAGCAGTACTTC. It codes for CASSSTRAMAGDRFEQYF.

This sequence joins TRBV28 and TRBJ2-1; D gene ambiguous. The CDR3 spans 12 residues. V shed 6 bases and J shed 7 bases, with 10 bases lying between them. Per germline, CDR1 MDHEN and CDR2 SYDVKM. The CDR3 DNA is TGTGCCAGCAGCATCGCTCGAAATGAGCAGTTCTTC. This translates into CASSIARNEQFF. The entire variable domain, with the rest obtained from reference TRBV28 and TRBJ2-1, is as follows: DVKVTQSSRYLVKRTGEKVFLECVQDMDHENMFWYRQDPGLGLRLIYFSYDVKMKEKGDIPEGYSVSREKKERFSLILESASTNQTSMYLCASSIARNEQFFGPGTRLTVL.

The V call is TRBV11-2, the J call TRBJ2-5; TRBD2 is a possible D gene (5 bases). Trimming pared 5 bases from V and 8 bases from J, leaving 12 bases between. The CDR3 totals 12 residues. Looked up from germline, CDR1 is SGHAT and CDR2 is FQNNGV. The CDR3 region is CASSVGIHTQYF. CDR3 DNA: TGTGCCAGCAGCGTCGGGATCCACACCCAGTACTTC.

The V and J genes are TRBV7-9 and TRBJ1-4; D gene unclear. The germline CDR1 and CDR2 sequences are SEHNR and FQNEAQ (reference sequence). Trimming cost V 4 bases and J 1 base, with 7 bases left between them. CDR3 length equals 14 residues. The CDR3 DNA sequence: TGTGCCAGCAGCTGGAGGCAAACTAATGAAAAACTGTTTTTT. It codes for CASSWRQTNEKLFF.

The table lists this clonotype with a few counts. The chain links TRBV9 to TRBJ1-1; no clear D. Germline CDR1 SGDLS, CDR2 YYNGEE. The V end was cut by 3 bases, the J end by 6 bases, with 9 bases between. The length of the CDR3 is 12 residues. As DNA, the CDR3 is TGTGCCAGCAGCGCCGCCTCTTCTGAAGCTTTCTTT. Its protein product is CASSAASSEAFF.

This clonotype came up many times. The gene calls are TRBV12-3 or TRBV12-4 and TRBJ2-5, with a tentative D call TRBD2 (6 bases). The CDR3 sequence is 13 residues long. Between the trimmed V and J ends, which lost 6 bases and 7 bases, there was a span of 15 bases. The CDR3 DNA reads TGTGCCAGCAGCTTGGGACTTAAAGGGACCCAGTACTTC. It yields the protein CASSLGLKGTQYF.

This clonotype was observed a handful of times. The V gene is TRBV6-5, the J gene TRBJ2-5, with D uncertain. Germline lookup yields CDR1 MNHEY and CDR2 SVGAGI. This CDR3 contains 13 residues. Trimming took off 4 bases at V and 1 base at J, with 7 bases between the two ends. The CDR3 loop is CASSSTIQETQYF. The CDR3 nucleotides read TGTGCCAGCAGTTCGACAATCCAAGAGACCCAGTACTTC.

The J gene is TRBJ2-1, the V gene TRBV20-1, with D possibly matching TRBD2 (6 bases). The V gene's germline CDR1 is DFQATT and CDR2 SNEGSKA (reference sequence). CDR3 size: 11 residues. Trimming shortened V by 4 bases and J by 8 bases, and 9 bases separated the two germline ends. In DNA, the CDR3 is TGCAGTGCTATGAGACTAGATGAGCAGTTCTTC. It codes for CSAMRLDEQFF.

This clonotype was observed a handful of times. The V gene is TRBV7-2, the J gene TRBJ2-3, with 10 bases matching TRBD2. V shed 2 bases and J 9 bases; nucleotides not matched to a gene: 8. Germline CDR1 is SGHTA and CDR2 is FQGNSA. The CDR3 totals 15 residues. The CDR3 sequence is CASSLRLAGEWTQYF. CDR3 sequence (DNA): TGTGCCAGCAGCTTAAGGCTAGCGGGGGAGTGGACGCAGTATTTT.

The DNA of the CDR3 is TGCGCCAGCAGCCTCGGGATGATCCTGGCGGGAACCTTCCTTAACTATGAGCAGTTCTTC. It is translated as CASSLGMILAGTFLNYEQFF. The chain recombines TRBV5-1 with TRBJ2-1; weak D call: TRBD2 (6 bases). CDR1 is SGHRS, CDR2 YFSETQ, per germline. There are 20 residues in the CDR3. Trimming left V 4 bases short and J 8 bases short, with 34 bases between.